This T cell receptor (beta chain) is from a study of T cells in Graves' hyperthyroidism and ophthalmopathy. This clonotype occurred many times. Its target is unknown. Germline loops: CDR1 SEHNR, CDR2 FQNEAQ (reference sequence). V lost 5 bases, J lost 3 bases, and 11 bases stayed unmatched. The CDR3 covers 16 residues. Diagnoses were made from clinical symptoms, serum measures (thyroxine and TRAb), thyroid ultrasound and orbital computed tomography. Researchers took RNA transcripts and amplified the TCR beta CDR3 regions from them. The TCR CDR3 first-round RT-PCR relied on the HTBI primer set. From the multiplex PCR reads, TCRdb called clonotypes with MiXCR, one entry per CDR3 protein. The sample includes roughly 500,000 distinct CDR3 sequences, 46% seen only once; the top ten take 44%. Regarding the study as a whole: Model output signaled ophthalmopathy a median 6.5 months ahead of onset. By a 13 V-J model, ophthalmopathy was set apart from stable hyperthyroidism. Most thyroid clonotypes with frequency above 0.001 were detected in blood.

This TCR was sampled from an adult woman with Graves' disease, either hyperthyroidism or ophthalmopathy (not recorded which). The chain has TRBV7-9 and TRBJ1-1; 8 bases match TRBD1. The sequenced material came from peripheral blood or thyroid tissue (not recorded which). The chain's CDR3 is CASSQMGAQGDTEAFF. DNA of the CDR3: TGTGCCAGCAGCCAGATGGGGGCACAGGGGGACACTGAAGCTTTCTTT.